This T cell receptor beta chain was identified in a study of cytomegalovirus exposure and HLA in healthy donors. The CDR3 runs 13 residues. V gave up 3 bases and J gave up 3 bases; unmatched junction bases: 1. Per germline, CDR1 LNHNV and CDR2 YYDKDF (reference sequence). About this clone itself: Other DNA sequences in this sample translate to the same CDR3.

A multiplex PCR was run with 60 Vbeta primers and 13 Jbeta primers. Here immunoSEQ multiplex PCR was the method, and the copy in TCRdb shows in-frame clones only, minus some. The sample includes some 200,000 clones, around 84% of them seen just once. The sample consisted of PBMCs. The chain has TRBV15 and TRBJ2-7; 8 bases map to TRBD1. The receptor was isolated from a woman aged 50 to 60 in good health and CMV-seropositive. The CDR3, as DNA: TGTGCCACCAGCAGGGACAGGGTCTACGAGCAGTACTTC. As protein: CATSRDRVYEQYF.